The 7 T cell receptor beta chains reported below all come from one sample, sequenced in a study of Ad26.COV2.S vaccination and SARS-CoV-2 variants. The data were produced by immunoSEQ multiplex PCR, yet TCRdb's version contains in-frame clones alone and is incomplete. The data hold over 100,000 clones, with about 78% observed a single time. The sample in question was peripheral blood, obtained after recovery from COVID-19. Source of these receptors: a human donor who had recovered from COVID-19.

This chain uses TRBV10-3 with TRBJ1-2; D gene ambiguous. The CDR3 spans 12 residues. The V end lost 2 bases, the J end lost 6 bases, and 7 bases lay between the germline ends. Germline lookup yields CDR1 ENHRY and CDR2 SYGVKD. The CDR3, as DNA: TGTGCCATCAGTGAGGAGATTCATGGCTACACCTTC. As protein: CAISEEIHGYTF.

The CDR3 here is CASSRDRAYEQYF. The CDR3 coding sequence is TGTGCCAGCAGCCGGGACAGGGCCTACGAGCAGTACTTC. The gene calls are TRBV2 and TRBJ2-7, with 9 bases identical to TRBD1. This CDR3 spans 13 amino acids. Germline CDR1 reads SNHLY; CDR2 reads FYNNEI. V trimming: 6 bases; J trimming: 2 bases; junction bases outside the gene matches: 2.

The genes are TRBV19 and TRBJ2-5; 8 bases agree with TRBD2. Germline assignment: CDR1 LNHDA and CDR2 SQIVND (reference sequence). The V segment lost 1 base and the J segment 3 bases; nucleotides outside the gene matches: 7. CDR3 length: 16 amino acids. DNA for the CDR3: TGTGCCAGTAGTATAGCCCGGGGGGGCCGGGAAGAGACCCAGTACTTC. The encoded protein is CASSIARGGREETQYF.

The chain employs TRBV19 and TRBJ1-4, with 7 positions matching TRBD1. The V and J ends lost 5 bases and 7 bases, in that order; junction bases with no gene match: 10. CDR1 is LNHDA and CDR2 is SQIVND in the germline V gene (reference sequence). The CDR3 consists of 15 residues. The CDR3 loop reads CASSLQRGLAEKLFF. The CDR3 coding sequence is TGTGCCAGTAGTCTACAAAGGGGGCTGGCTGAAAAACTGTTTTTT.

DNA for the CDR3: TGTGCCAGCAGTGGGCACACTAATGAAAAACTGTTTTTT. Residues: CASSGHTNEKLFF. This rearrangement joins TRBV25-1 to TRBJ1-4; unclear D gene. The CDR3 runs to 13 residues. The germline V gene has CDR1 MGHDK and CDR2 SYGVNS. V lost 4 bases and J lost 2, with 5 bases in between. Full variable domain (missing parts from reference TRBV25-1 and TRBJ1-4): EADIYQTPRYLVIGTGKKITLECSQTMGHDKMYWYQQDPGMELHLIHYSYGVNSTEKGDLSSESTVSRIRTEHFPLTLESARPSHTSQYLCASSGHTNEKLFFGSGTQLSVL.

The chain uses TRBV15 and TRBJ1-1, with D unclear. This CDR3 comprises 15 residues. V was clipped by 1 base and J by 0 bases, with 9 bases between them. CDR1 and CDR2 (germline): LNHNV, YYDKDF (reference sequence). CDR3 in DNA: TGTGCCACCAGCAGAGTAGACCTTATGAACACTGAAGCTTTCTTT. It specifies CATSRVDLMNTEAFF.

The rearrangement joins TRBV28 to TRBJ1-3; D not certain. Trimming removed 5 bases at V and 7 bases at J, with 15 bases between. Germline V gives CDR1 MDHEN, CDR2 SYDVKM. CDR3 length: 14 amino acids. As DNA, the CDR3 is TGTGCCAGCAGTCCCCTCTCCCATCGCAACACCATATATTTT. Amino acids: CASSPLSHRNTIYF.